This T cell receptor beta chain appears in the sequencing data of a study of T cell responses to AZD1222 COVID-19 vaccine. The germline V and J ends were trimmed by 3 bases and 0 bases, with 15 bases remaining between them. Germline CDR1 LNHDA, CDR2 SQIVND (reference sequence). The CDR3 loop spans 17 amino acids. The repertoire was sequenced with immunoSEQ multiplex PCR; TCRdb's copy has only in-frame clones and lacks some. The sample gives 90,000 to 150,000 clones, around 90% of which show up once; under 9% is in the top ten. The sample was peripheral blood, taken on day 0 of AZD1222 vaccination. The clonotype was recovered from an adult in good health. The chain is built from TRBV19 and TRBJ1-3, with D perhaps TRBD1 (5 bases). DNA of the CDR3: TGTGCCAGTAGTATTCCCGCCGGCAGGGTCTCTGGAAACACCATATATTTT. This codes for CASSIPAGRVSGNTIYF.